This entry features one T cell receptor beta chain sequence. Its antigen is unknown. Construction of the TCRbeta library involved unique molecular identifiers. TCRdb re-derived calls from the PCR reads in MiXCR, one entry per CDR3 protein. The sample has about 600,000 distinct CDR3 sequences, 23% seen once; the top ten hold 14%. The sample originates from a study of T-cell reconstitution after alpha-beta-depleted transplantation in children. Study results and caveats: Surviving recipient cells, namely T cells and thymic progenitors, were the source of high day-60 TCRbeta diversity in some patients. It was reported that alpha-beta T cells came from several hundred expanded graft clones (about two months after transplant).

Germline assignment: CDR1 MNHEY and CDR2 SMNVEV (reference sequence). This CDR3 contains 16 residues. Trimming at V came to 5 bases and at J to 8 bases, leaving 5 bases not matched to a gene. This rearrangement joins TRBV27 to TRBJ2-6; 14 bases are a match to TRBD2. Material: PBMCs, mostly from graft donor cells, obtained 360 days after TCRalphabeta/CD19-depleted stem cell transplant. The source is a boy under three years old who had a stem cell transplant for acute myeloid leukemia, so the T cells may come from the graft donor. This CDR3 is CASSHRLAGGSNVLTF. The CDR3 coding sequence is TGTGCCAGCAGTCACCGACTAGCGGGGGGGTCCAACGTCCTGACTTTC. The complete variable domain, with remaining parts taken from reference TRBV27 and TRBJ2-6, reads EAQVTQNPRYLITVTGKKLTVTCSQNMNHEYMSWYRQDPGLGLRQIYYSMNVEVTDKGDVPEGYKVSRKEKRNFPLILESPSPNQTSLYFCASSHRLAGGSNVLTFGAGSRLTVL.